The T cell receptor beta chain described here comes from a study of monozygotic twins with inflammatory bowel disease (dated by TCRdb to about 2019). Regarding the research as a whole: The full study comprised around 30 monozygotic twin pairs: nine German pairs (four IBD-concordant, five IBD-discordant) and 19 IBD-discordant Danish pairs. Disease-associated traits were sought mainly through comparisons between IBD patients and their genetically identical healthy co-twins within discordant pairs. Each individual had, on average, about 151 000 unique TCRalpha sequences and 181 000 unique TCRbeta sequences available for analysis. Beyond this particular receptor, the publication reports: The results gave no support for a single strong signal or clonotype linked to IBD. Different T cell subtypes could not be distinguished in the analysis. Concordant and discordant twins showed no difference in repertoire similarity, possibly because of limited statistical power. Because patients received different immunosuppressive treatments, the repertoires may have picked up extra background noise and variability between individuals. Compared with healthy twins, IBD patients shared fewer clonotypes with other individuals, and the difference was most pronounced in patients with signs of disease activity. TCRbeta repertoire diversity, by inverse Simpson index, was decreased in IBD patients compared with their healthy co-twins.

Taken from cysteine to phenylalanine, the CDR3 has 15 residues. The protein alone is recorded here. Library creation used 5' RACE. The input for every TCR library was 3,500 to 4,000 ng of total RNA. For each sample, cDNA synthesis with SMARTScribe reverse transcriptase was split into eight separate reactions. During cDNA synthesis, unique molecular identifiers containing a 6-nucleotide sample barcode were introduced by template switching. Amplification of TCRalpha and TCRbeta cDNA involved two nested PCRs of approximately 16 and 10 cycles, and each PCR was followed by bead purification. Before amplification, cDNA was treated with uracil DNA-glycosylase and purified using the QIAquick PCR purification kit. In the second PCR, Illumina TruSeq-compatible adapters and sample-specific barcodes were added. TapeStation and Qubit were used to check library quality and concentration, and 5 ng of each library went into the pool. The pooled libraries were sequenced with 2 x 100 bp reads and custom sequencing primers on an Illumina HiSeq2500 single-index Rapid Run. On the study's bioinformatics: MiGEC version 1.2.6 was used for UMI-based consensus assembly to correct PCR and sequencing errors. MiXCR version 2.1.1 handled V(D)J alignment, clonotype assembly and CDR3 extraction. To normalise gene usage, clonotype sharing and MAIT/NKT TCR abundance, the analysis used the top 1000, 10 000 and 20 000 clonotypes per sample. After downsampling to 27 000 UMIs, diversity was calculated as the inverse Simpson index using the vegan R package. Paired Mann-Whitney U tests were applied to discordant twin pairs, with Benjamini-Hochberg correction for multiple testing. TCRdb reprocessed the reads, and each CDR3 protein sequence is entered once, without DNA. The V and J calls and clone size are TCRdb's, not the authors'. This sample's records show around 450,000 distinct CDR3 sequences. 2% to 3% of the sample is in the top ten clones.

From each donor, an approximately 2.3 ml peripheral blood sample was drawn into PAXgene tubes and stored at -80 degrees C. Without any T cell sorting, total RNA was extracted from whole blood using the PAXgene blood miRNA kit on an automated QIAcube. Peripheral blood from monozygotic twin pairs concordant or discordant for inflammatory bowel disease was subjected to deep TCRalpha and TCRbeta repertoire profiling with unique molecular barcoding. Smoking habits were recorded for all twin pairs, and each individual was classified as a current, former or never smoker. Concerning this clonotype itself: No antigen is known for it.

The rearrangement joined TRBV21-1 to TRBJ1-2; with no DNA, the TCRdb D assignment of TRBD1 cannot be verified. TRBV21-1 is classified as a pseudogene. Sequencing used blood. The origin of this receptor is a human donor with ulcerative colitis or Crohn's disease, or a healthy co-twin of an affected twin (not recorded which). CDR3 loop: CASSLPPPGTSGYTF.